These 9 T cell receptor beta chains were sequenced from one sample in a study of cytomegalovirus exposure and HLA in healthy donors. A multiplex PCR was run with 60 Vbeta primers and 13 Jbeta primers. Libraries were prepared by immunoSEQ multiplex PCR; TCRdb keeps only in-frame clonotypes and omits some of them. The sample consists of 90,000 to 120,000 clones, roughly 70% of them appearing once. Input material: PBMCs. The receptors stem from a woman in her thirties or forties in good health and CMV-seropositive.

This clone showed up just once. The chain couples TRBV2 to TRBJ1-5; 8 bases line up with TRBD1. The CDR3 sequence is 16 residues long. CDR1 SNHLY and CDR2 FYNNEI come from the germline V gene. The V segment lost 4 bases and the J segment 1 base; nucleotides outside the gene matches: 6. Here the CDR3 reads CASSGTGSVSNQPQHF. The CDR3 bases are TGTGCCAGCAGTGGGACAGGGTCGGTGAGCAATCAGCCCCAGCATTTT.

The chain couples TRBV6-1 to TRBJ1-1, with 7 positions matching TRBD1. Germline V gene sequence: CDR1 MNHNS, CDR2 SASEGT. V lost 7 bases to trimming and J lost 4 bases; unmatched junction nucleotides: 12. This CDR3 comprises 15 residues. The CDR3 loop is CASTGLEGAGTEAFF. As DNA, the CDR3 is TGTGCCAGCACCGGGTTGGAGGGGGCTGGCACTGAAGCTTTCTTT.

CDR3 region: CARRGGERTEAFF. CDR3 DNA sequence: TGTGCCAGAAGGGGGGGGGAAAGGACTGAAGCTTTCTTT. The V call is TRBV25-1, the J call TRBJ1-1; perhaps TRBD1 as D (6 bases). This CDR3 spans 13 amino acids. V dropped 9 bases and J dropped 5 bases, with 16 bases sitting between them. Germline CDR1 and CDR2: MGHDK and SYGVNS.

The J gene is TRBJ1-2, the V gene TRBV30; D is unclear. The V and J ends lost 4 bases and 0 bases respectively, with 9 bases between them. Germline V gives CDR1 GTSNPN, CDR2 SVGIG (reference sequence). The CDR3 has 13 amino acids. The CDR3 protein is CAWTDQANYGYTF. The CDR3 region has the DNA TGTGCCTGGACGGATCAGGCTAACTATGGCTACACCTTC. The full variable domain, in which reference TRBV30 and TRBJ1-2 provide the parts outside the CDR3, is SQTIHQWPATLVQPVGSPLSLECTVEGTSNPNLYWYRQAAGRGLQLLFYSVGIGQISSEVPQNLSASRPQDRQFILSSKKLLLSDSGFYLCAWTDQANYGYTFGSGTRLTVV.

This clone has just one count. V is TRBV19 and J is TRBJ1-4, with a tentative D call TRBD1 (6 bases). V was cut by 6 bases and J by 3 bases, with 8 bases left in between. From germline, CDR1 is LNHDA and CDR2 SQIVND (reference sequence). The CDR3 has 13 residues. The CDR3 DNA follows: TGTGCCAGTAGGGGGGCGTCTAATGAAAAACTGTTTTTT. Translating gives CASRGASNEKLFF.

The CDR3 nucleotides read TGTGCCAGTAGTATTAACACAGGGGGATACCAGCCCCAGCATTTT. Residues: CASSINTGGYQPQHF. The chain is built from TRBV19 and TRBJ1-5, with 8 nucleotides matching TRBD1. With V trimmed by 3 bases and J by 7 bases, 8 bases remained unmatched. CDR1 and CDR2 from the germline V gene are LNHDA and SQIVND (reference sequence). The CDR3 runs 15 residues.

This clone came up a few times. The V call is TRBV4-1, the J call TRBJ2-2, with TRBD2 as a possible D gene (6 bases). The germline V and J ends were trimmed by 4 bases and 5 bases, with 14 bases remaining between them. CDR1 is MGHRA, CDR2 YSYEKL, per germline. This CDR3 is 15 amino acids long. This CDR3 is CASSRTSPGTGELFF. CDR3 nucleotide sequence: TGCGCCAGCAGCCGAACTAGCCCAGGGACCGGGGAGCTGTTTTTT.

J is TRBJ2-7 and V is TRBV4-3; tentative D call: TRBD2 (6 bases). Germline CDR1 LGHNA, CDR2 YSLEER. This CDR3 is 13 amino acids long. The V end lost 3 bases, the J end lost 12 bases, and 18 bases lay between the germline ends. CDR3 coding DNA: TGCGCCAGCAGCCAGGCCCCGGGACTGCCGGCGTACTTC. This sequence encodes CASSQAPGLPAYF.

This chain links TRBV27 with TRBJ2-7, with TRBD1 identical over 10 bases. This CDR3 contains 12 residues. From germline, CDR1 is MNHEY and CDR2 SMNVEV (reference sequence). Unmatched junction bases numbered 5, after V lost 9 bases and J lost 6 bases. DNA for the CDR3: TGTGCCAGTTGGGACAGGGGTTCCGAGCAGTACTTC. The encoded protein is CASWDRGSEQYF.